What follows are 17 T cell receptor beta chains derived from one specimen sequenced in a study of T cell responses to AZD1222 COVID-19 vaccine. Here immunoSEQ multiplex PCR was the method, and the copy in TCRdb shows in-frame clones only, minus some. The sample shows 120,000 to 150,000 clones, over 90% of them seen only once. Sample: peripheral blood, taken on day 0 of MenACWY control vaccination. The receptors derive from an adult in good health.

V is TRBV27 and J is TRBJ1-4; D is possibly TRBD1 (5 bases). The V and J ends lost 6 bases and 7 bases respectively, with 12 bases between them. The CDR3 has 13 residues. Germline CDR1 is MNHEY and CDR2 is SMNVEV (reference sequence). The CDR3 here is CASRWGRGEKLFF. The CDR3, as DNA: TGTGCCAGCAGGTGGGGAAGGGGTGAAAAACTGTTTTTT.

CDR3 nucleotide sequence: TGTGCCAGCAGCGTAGTTGGCGGGAGGTTATTAGATACGCAGTATTTT. This translates into CASSVVGGRLLDTQYF. The J gene is TRBJ2-3, the V gene TRBV9, with TRBD2 matching 8 bases. Per germline, CDR1 SGDLS and CDR2 YYNGEE. The CDR3 extends over 16 amino acids. Trimming at V came to 0 bases and at J to 5 bases, leaving 8 bases not matched to a gene.

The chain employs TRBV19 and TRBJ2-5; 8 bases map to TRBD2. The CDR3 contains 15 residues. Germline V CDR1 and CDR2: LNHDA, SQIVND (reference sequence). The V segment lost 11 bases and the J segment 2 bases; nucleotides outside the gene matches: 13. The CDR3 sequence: CASSSPSGRQETQYF. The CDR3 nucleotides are TGTGCCTCCTCTTCCCCGAGCGGGAGACAAGAGACCCAGTACTTC.

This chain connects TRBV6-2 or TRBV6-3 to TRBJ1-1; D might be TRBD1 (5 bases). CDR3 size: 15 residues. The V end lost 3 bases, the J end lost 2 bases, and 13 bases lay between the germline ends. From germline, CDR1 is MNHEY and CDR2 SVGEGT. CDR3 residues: CASSYRQGKNTEAFF. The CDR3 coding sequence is TGTGCCAGCAGTTATAGGCAGGGAAAAAACACTGAAGCTTTCTTT.

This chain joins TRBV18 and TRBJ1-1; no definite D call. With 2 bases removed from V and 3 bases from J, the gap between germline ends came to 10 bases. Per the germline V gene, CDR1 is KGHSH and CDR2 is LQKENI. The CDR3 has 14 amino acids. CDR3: CASSPIDGDTEAFF. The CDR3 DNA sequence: TGTGCCAGCTCACCAATAGACGGTGACACTGAAGCTTTCTTT.

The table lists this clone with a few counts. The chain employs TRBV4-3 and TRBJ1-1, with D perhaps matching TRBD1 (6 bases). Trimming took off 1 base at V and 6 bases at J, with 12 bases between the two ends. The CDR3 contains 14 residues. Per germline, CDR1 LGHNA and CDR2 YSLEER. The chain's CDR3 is CASSQGLGGAEAFF. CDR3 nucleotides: TGCGCCAGCAGCCAAGGCCTAGGGGGGGCTGAAGCTTTCTTT.

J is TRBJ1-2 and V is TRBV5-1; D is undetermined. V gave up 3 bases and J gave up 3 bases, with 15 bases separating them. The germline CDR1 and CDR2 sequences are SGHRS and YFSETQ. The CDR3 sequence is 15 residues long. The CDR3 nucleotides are TGCGCCAGCAGCTCACGGGCCGAACAACACTATGGCTACACCTTC. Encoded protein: CASSSRAEQHYGYTF.

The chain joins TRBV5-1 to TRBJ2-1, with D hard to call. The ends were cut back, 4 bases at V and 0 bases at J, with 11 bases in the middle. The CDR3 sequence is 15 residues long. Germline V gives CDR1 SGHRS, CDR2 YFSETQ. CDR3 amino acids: CASSRDTDSYNEQFF. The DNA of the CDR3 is TGCGCCAGCAGCCGTGACACGGACTCCTACAATGAGCAGTTCTTC.

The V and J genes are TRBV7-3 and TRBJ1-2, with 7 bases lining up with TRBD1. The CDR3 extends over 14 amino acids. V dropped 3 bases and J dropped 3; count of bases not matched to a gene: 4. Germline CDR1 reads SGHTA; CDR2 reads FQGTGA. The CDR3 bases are TGTGCCAGCAGCTTGACAGGGACCGACTATGGCTACACCTTC. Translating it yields CASSLTGTDYGYTF.

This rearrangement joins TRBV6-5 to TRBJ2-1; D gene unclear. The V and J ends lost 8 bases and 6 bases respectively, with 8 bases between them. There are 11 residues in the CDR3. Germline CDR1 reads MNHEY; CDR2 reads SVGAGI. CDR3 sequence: CASLRVNEQFF. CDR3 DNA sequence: TGTGCCAGCCTCCGGGTCAATGAGCAGTTCTTC.

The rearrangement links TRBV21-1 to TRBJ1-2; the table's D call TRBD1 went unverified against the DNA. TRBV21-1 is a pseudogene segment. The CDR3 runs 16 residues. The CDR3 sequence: CASSKGDPGQFYGYTF. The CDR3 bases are TGTGCCAGCAGCAAAGGGGACCCGGGACAGTTCTATGGCTACACCTTC.

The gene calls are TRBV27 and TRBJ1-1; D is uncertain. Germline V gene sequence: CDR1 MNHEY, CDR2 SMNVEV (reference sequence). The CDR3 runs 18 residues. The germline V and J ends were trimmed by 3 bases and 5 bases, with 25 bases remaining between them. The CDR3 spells CASSFNDLVDRGGTEAFF. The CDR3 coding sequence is TGTGCCAGCAGTTTTAACGACCTAGTCGATCGGGGTGGGACTGAAGCTTTCTTT.

The CDR3 is CASSLSYQGGNQPQHF. In DNA, the CDR3 is TGTGCCAGCAGTTTATCGTATCAGGGGGGCAATCAGCCCCAGCATTTT. This rearrangement joins TRBV27 to TRBJ1-5; 7 nucleotides line up with TRBD1. V lost 0 bases to trimming and J lost 2 bases; unmatched junction nucleotides: 4. Germline CDR1 reads MNHEY; CDR2 reads SMNVEV (reference sequence). The CDR3 length is 16 residues.

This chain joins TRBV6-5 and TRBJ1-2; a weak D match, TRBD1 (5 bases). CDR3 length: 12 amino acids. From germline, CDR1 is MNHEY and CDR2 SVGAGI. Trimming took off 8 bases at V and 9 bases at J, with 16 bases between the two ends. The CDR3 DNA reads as TGTGCCAGCCATACCGCTACAGGAAGCTACACCTTC. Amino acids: CASHTATGSYTF.

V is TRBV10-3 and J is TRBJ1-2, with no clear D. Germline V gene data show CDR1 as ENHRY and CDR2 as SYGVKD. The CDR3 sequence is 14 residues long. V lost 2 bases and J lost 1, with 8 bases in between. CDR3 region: CAISEGTHNYGYTF. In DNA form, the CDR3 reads TGTGCCATCAGTGAGGGAACACATAACTATGGCTACACCTTC.

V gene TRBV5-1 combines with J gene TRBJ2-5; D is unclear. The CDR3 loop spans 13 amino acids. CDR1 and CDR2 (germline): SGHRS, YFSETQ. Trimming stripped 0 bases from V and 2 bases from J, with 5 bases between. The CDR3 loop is CASSLVQQETQYF. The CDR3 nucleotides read TGCGCCAGCAGCTTGGTACAGCAAGAGACCCAGTACTTC.

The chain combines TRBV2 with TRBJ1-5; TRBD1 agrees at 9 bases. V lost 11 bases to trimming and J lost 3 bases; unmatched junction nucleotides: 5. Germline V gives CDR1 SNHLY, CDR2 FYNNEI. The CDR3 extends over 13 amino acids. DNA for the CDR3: TGTGCCTGCCGGGACAGGGACAATCAGCCCCAGCATTTT. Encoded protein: CACRDRDNQPQHF.